This T cell receptor beta chain came from a study of blood T cells in healthy people across ages. In this sample, this clonotype turned up many times. Its target is unknown. A J-beta primer mix and a sample-barcoded 5' primer were used in a second PCR of about 7 to 12 cycles. One entry per CDR3 protein results from TCRdb running MiXCR on the 5' RACE reads. The table records about 690,000 distinct CDR3 sequences, over 40% of them present only once. Study outcomes and limitations: A strong correlation was seen between TCR beta diversity and naive T cell percentage. TCR beta diversity per million T cells fell roughly linearly with age. Long-lived donors exceeded aged donors in naive CD4+ cells and diversity. PBMCs that were unsorted prevented a conclusive naive versus antigen-experienced comparison.

This receptor was taken from a man older than 75 in good health. Sequenced material: blood.

For the CDR3, the DNA is TGTGCCAGCAGCTCAGAATCTTACAATGAGCAGTTCTTC. Protein product: CASSSESYNEQFF. The V call is TRBV11-1, the J call TRBJ2-1; the D is unclear. V was shortened by 4 bases and J by 4 bases, with 8 bases between the two germline ends. Germline V lookup: CDR1 SGHAT, CDR2 FQDESV (reference sequence). CDR3 size: 13 residues.